This is a list of T cell receptor beta chains from one sample in a study of blood T cell repertoires in COVID-19. Clones were sequenced by immunoSEQ multiplex PCR, and TCRdb holds only the in-frame ones, with some missing. The top ten clones hold 3.5% to 4.5% of a sample with 150,000 to 190,000 clones, about four fifths of them seen once. Sequences were obtained from peripheral blood. These receptors originate from a woman at least 80 years old with acute or convalescent COVID-19. CDR3s include the opening cysteine and the closing phenylalanine or tryptophan. The order of the fields is D gene, J gene, V gene, clone size, CDR3 protein, CDR3 DNA. D genes are given only for firm matches. Some rows have no size entry. The others give once, few or many, or a class for an expanded clone.

>TRBD1|TRBJ1-4|TRBV6-5|.
CASSYSGQGASEKLFF
TGTGCCAGCAGTTACTCGGGGCAGGGGGCGAGTGAAAAACTGTTTTTT
>TRBD2|TRBJ2-1|TRBV18|.
CASSPGGLAGHNEQFF
TGTGCCAGCTCACCAGGGGGACTAGCGGGGCACAATGAGCAGTTCTTC
>.|TRBJ2-1|TRBV5-8|.
CASSLWQSYNEQFF
TGTGCCAGCAGCTTGTGGCAATCCTACAATGAGCAGTTCTTC
>TRBD2|TRBJ2-1|TRBV3-1/TRBV3-2|.
CASSQGLAGRSYNEQFF
TGTGCCAGCAGCCAAGGATTAGCGGGAAGATCCTACAATGAGCAGTTCTTC
>TRBD1|TRBJ1-4|TRBV15|.
CATSRDRGRGEEKLFF
TGTGCCACCAGCAGAGATCGAGGCAGGGGGGAGGAAAAACTGTTTTTT
>TRBD1|TRBJ2-5|TRBV2|.
CASSEFGQGIETQYF
TGTGCCAGCAGTGAATTCGGACAGGGAATCGAGACCCAGTACTTC
>.|TRBJ2-2|TRBV24-1|once
CATSDSSAPTSGELFF
TGTGCCACCAGTGATTCTAGCGCTCCGACGTCCGGGGAGCTGTTTTTT
>.|TRBJ1-1|TRBV18|.
CASSLGTRGTEAFF
TGTGCCAGCTCACTTGGTACCAGGGGCACTGAAGCTTTCTTT
>TRBD1|TRBJ1-5|TRBV5-5|.
CASSLLGAGGGPQHF
TGTGCCAGCAGCCTTCTTGGAGCAGGGGGCGGGCCCCAGCATTTT
>.|TRBJ1-2|TRBV19|few
CASSMSSGGDYGYTF
TGTGCCAGTAGTATGTCCTCGGGGGGCGACTATGGCTACACCTTC
>TRBD1|TRBJ1-2|TRBV11-1|.
CASQGQDHSGYTF
TGTGCCAGCCAAGGACAGGACCACTCTGGCTACACCTTC
>TRBD1|TRBJ2-1|TRBV19|.
CASSIGTGGIYNEQFF
TGTGCCAGTAGTATAGGAACAGGGGGCATCTACAATGAGCAGTTCTTC
>TRBD1|TRBJ1-6|TRBV6-5|few
CASSFQTGRPLHF
TGTGCCAGCAGTTTCCAGACAGGGAGACCCCTCCACTTT
>.|TRBJ1-5|TRBV6-1|.
CASSEAVRPTVQPQHF
TGTGCCAGCAGTGAAGCTGTCAGGCCTACGGTCCAGCCCCAGCATTTT
>TRBD1|TRBJ1-4|TRBV3-1/TRBV3-2|.
CASSLDSDRGRKLFF
TGTGCCAGCAGCCTCGATAGTGACAGGGGAAGAAAACTGTTTTTT
>.|TRBJ2-7|TRBV5-5|.
CASSSGYSGKSSYEQYF
TGTGCCAGCAGCTCTGGCTATAGCGGCAAGAGCTCCTACGAGCAGTACTTC
>TRBD1|TRBJ1-1|TRBV7-2|.
CASSLDRVTEAFF
TGTGCCAGCAGCTTGGACAGGGTAACTGAAGCTTTCTTT